This T cell receptor beta chain was identified during a study of blood T cell repertoires in COVID-19. The CDR3 consists of 13 residues. Germline V lookup: CDR1 SNHLY, CDR2 FYNNEI. Data came from immunoSEQ multiplex PCR; TCRdb stores just in-frame clones and leaves some out. The sample includes roughly 240,000 clones, less than 85% of them seen just once. Remarks on this clone: The junction differs from germline at one of its ends, possibly a read error.

Sequencing input: peripheral blood. The J gene is TRBJ2-3, the V gene TRBV2, with a weak D call TRBD2 (6 bases). The sequence was collected from a man in his sixties who had recovered from COVID-19. CDR3 in amino acids: CASGGTSRDTQYF. The CDR3 region has the DNA TGTGCCAGCGGCGGGACCAGCAGAGATACGCAGTATTTT.